The 22 T cell receptor beta chains below come from one sample, sequenced in a study of blood T cell repertoires in COVID-19. The protocol was immunoSEQ multiplex PCR, while the TCRdb copy is restricted to in-frame clones and leaves out a portion. The sample lists some 180,000 clones, around three quarters occurring once. Sequenced sample: PBMCs or T cells enriched from blood (not recorded which). The receptors come from a woman in her seventies in a cohort exposed to, infected with or recovered from COVID-19 (not recorded which).

The chain combines TRBV11-3 with TRBJ2-3; D ambiguous. CDR3 length: 15 residues. Trimming took 1 base from V and 1 from J, leaving 9 bases between them. Germline CDR1 is SGHNT and CDR2 is YENEEA. The CDR3 loop is CASSLAGGGTDTQYF. As DNA, the CDR3 is TGTGCCAGCAGCTTAGCTGGCGGAGGCACAGATACGCAGTATTTT.

This clone was counted between two and nine times. The chain recombines TRBV20-1 with TRBJ2-1, with D maybe TRBD2 (5 bases). There are 11 residues in the CDR3. CDR1 and CDR2 (germline): DFQATT, SNEGSKA (reference sequence). V was clipped by 7 bases and J by 4 bases, with 8 bases between them. The CDR3 spells CSGERYNEQFF. CDR3 DNA: TGCAGTGGGGAGCGTTACAATGAGCAGTTCTTC.

The gene calls are TRBV11-3 and TRBJ2-1, with 11 bases matching TRBD2. The ends lost 5 bases at V and 4 bases at J; junction bases unmatched: 4. The CDR3 runs to 15 residues. Germline lookup yields CDR1 SGHNT and CDR2 YENEEA. CDR3 protein: CASSPGLAAYNEQFF. The CDR3 DNA is TGTGCCAGCAGCCCGGGACTAGCGGCGTACAATGAGCAGTTCTTC.

The genes are TRBV15 and TRBJ2-1, with TRBD1 identical over 9 bases. Per germline, CDR1 LNHNV and CDR2 YYDKDF (reference sequence). V gave up 0 bases and J gave up 6 bases; unmatched junction bases: 6. The CDR3 is 16 amino acids. The CDR3 reads CATSRDRDRDFNEQFF. The CDR3, as DNA: TGTGCCACCAGCAGAGATAGGGACAGGGATTTCAATGAGCAGTTCTTC.

The gene calls are TRBV11-3 and TRBJ1-5; D might be TRBD1 (5 bases). CDR1 and CDR2 (germline): SGHNT, YENEEA. V was shortened by 5 bases and J by 5 bases, with 10 bases between the two germline ends. The CDR3 consists of 13 residues. The CDR3 reads CASSKGVDQPQHF. In DNA form, the CDR3 reads TGTGCCAGCAGCAAAGGGGTAGATCAGCCCCAGCATTTT.

This chain links TRBV2 with TRBJ1-2; possible D gene TRBD1, 5 bases. The V gene lost 7 bases and the J gene lost 6 bases, with 18 bases spanning the gap. Germline V gives CDR1 SNHLY, CDR2 FYNNEI. CDR3 size: 14 residues. The DNA for the CDR3 is TGTGCCAGCAACCGACTTGGGGCAGATCATGGCTACACCTTC. Amino acid sequence: CASNRLGADHGYTF.

The J gene is TRBJ2-1, the V gene TRBV5-1, with 10 bases that match TRBD2. This CDR3 comprises 15 residues. Unmatched junction bases numbered 6, after V lost 3 bases and J lost 6 bases. The V gene's germline CDR1 is SGHRS and CDR2 YFSETQ. The CDR3: CASSSGTSVPNEQFF. CDR3 DNA sequence: TGCGCCAGCAGCTCCGGGACTAGCGTTCCCAATGAGCAGTTCTTC.

The chain is built from TRBV5-4 and TRBJ1-1; TRBD1 agrees at 10 bases. The CDR3 covers 18 residues. Germline V gene data show CDR1 as SGHNT and CDR2 as YYREEE (reference sequence). V was clipped by 4 bases and J by 3 bases; unmatched bases: 15. In DNA form, the CDR3 reads TGTGCCAGCAGCGGGACAGGGGCTCTGAGGTTGTATGACACTGAAGCTTTCTTT. Protein sequence: CASSGTGALRLYDTEAFF.

The chain carries TRBV29-1 and TRBJ2-1; D gene ambiguous. The CDR3 sequence is 11 residues long. The germline V gene has CDR1 SQVTM and CDR2 ANQGSEA. With 4 bases removed from V and 4 bases from J, the gap between germline ends came to 5 bases. CDR3 nucleotides: TGCAGCGTTGGGCAGTACAATGAGCAGTTCTTC. It encodes CSVGQYNEQFF.

The genes are TRBV7-2 and TRBJ2-7; TRBD1 matches 8 bases. The J segment lost 3 bases and the V segment lost 3 bases, leaving 4 bases of the junction unmatched. Germline V CDR1 and CDR2: SGHTA, FQGNSA. This CDR3 has 14 residues. The CDR3 region has the DNA TGTGCCAGCAGCTTTGGGACAGGCTACTACGAGCAGTACTTC. It yields the protein CASSFGTGYYEQYF.

The rearrangement links TRBV18 to TRBJ1-6, with a weak D call TRBD1 (5 bases). Germline V lookup: CDR1 KGHSH, CDR2 LQKENI. Trimming removed 4 bases at V and 2 bases at J, with 15 bases between. There are 17 residues in the CDR3. This chain's CDR3 is CASSLDPGTAYNSPLHF. In DNA form, the CDR3 reads TGTGCCAGCTCACTCGATCCCGGGACTGCCTATAATTCACCCCTCCACTTT.

The J gene is TRBJ2-7, the V gene TRBV5-5; D is possibly TRBD2 (5 bases). Trimming removed 4 bases at V and 2 bases at J, with 16 bases between. This CDR3 is 15 amino acids long. CDR1 SGHKS and CDR2 YYEKEE come from the germline V gene (reference sequence). CDR3 sequence: CASSPQLGFAYEQYF. For the CDR3, the DNA is TGTGCCAGCAGCCCGCAACTAGGATTCGCCTACGAGCAGTACTTC.

V usage is TRBV5-5 and J usage is TRBJ2-7; 14 bases fit TRBD2. The ends lost 0 bases at V and 2 bases at J; junction bases unmatched: 4. Germline CDR1 SGHKS, CDR2 YYEKEE (reference sequence). This CDR3 has 17 amino acids. Here the CDR3 DNA reads TGTGCCAGCAGCTTGGGACTAGCGGGAGGGCCGGCCTACGAGCAGTACTTC. Translated: CASSLGLAGGPAYEQYF.

The chain combines TRBV5-6 with TRBJ2-5; the D gene is possibly TRBD2 (6 bases). Trimming removed 6 bases from V and 5 bases from J, with 17 bases in between. Germline-derived CDR1 and CDR2 are SGHDT and YYEEEE. The CDR3 sequence is 14 residues long. The CDR3 protein is CASTRRGVGETQYF. CDR3 in DNA: TGTGCCAGCACCCGGAGGGGAGTGGGGGAGACCCAGTACTTC.

This clone was recorded a few times. This chain joins TRBV2 and TRBJ2-5; tentative D call: TRBD2 (6 bases). Germline loops: CDR1 SNHLY, CDR2 FYNNEI. The CDR3 sequence is 11 residues long. Trimming pared 6 bases from V and 13 bases from J, leaving 15 bases between. CDR3 coding DNA: TGTGCCAGCAGAGATCGGGAGTTTCTGTACTTC. The encoded protein is CASRDREFLYF.

The rearrangement uses TRBV28 and TRBJ1-1; possible D gene TRBD1, 5 bases. The CDR3 extends over 14 amino acids. Germline V gives CDR1 MDHEN, CDR2 SYDVKM. V shed 5 bases and J shed 1 base, with 11 bases lying between them. The CDR3: CASSPGGENTEAFF. CDR3 sequence (DNA): TGTGCCAGCAGTCCCGGAGGGGAGAACACTGAAGCTTTCTTT.

The chain joins TRBV7-2 to TRBJ2-2, with a possible D match to TRBD1 (6 bases). In germline, CDR1 is SGHTA, CDR2 FQGNSA. Deletions cut 6 bases from V and 5 bases from J, with 10 bases between. The CDR3 consists of 13 residues. CDR3 DNA sequence: TGTGCCAGCAGTTCCCAGGGGACCGGGGAGCTGTTTTTT. It encodes CASSSQGTGELFF.

The chain joins TRBV18 to TRBJ1-1; a weak D match, TRBD1 (6 bases). The V end was cut by 3 bases, the J end by 1 base, with 12 bases between. The CDR3 extends over 15 amino acids. In germline, CDR1 is KGHSH, CDR2 LQKENI. Here the CDR3 reads CASSPGTTGNTEAFF. Written as DNA, the CDR3 is TGTGCCAGCTCACCGGGGACAACGGGGAACACTGAAGCTTTCTTT.

The chain combines TRBV27 with TRBJ2-3; TRBD2 matches at 11 bases. Germline V gene lookup returns CDR1 MNHEY and CDR2 SMNVEV (reference sequence). This CDR3 is built from 18 residues. The V segment lost 4 bases and the J segment 3 bases; nucleotides outside the gene matches: 12. The CDR3 protein is CASSSPGLAEPGTDTQYF. Written as DNA, the CDR3 is TGTGCCAGCAGTTCACCGGGACTAGCGGAGCCCGGGACAGATACGCAGTATTTT.

The chain is built from TRBV5-1 and TRBJ2-3, with no clear D. The CDR3 is made up of 15 amino acids. V gave up 5 bases and J gave up 3 bases, with 16 bases separating them. Germline V gene lookup returns CDR1 SGHRS and CDR2 YFSETQ. CDR3: CASRLDVGPTDTQYF. The CDR3 DNA reads as TGCGCCAGCAGACTTGACGTGGGCCCGACAGATACGCAGTATTTT.

The V call is TRBV6-4, the J call TRBJ2-4; 7 bases align to TRBD1. With V trimmed by 2 bases and J by 9 bases, 4 bases remained unmatched. CDR3 size: 13 residues. The V gene's germline CDR1 is MRHNA and CDR2 SNTAGT. The CDR3 region is CASSDGDSSIQYF. Here the CDR3 DNA reads TGTGCCAGCAGTGACGGGGACAGTAGCATTCAGTACTTC.

The V gene is TRBV19, the J gene TRBJ1-1, with TRBD1 matching 7 bases. CDR1 and CDR2 (germline): LNHDA, SQIVND (reference sequence). CDR3 length: 15 residues. After removal of 1 base from V and 1 base from J, the junction contained 3 bases not matched to a gene. CDR3 sequence: CASSIGRGPNTEAFF. The DNA for the CDR3 is TGTGCCAGTAGTATAGGTAGGGGGCCGAACACTGAAGCTTTCTTT.